The text below deals with one T cell receptor (beta chain). Its antigen is not known. This entry is derived from a study of T cells in Graves' hyperthyroidism and ophthalmopathy. RNA transcripts were the template for amplifying TCR beta CDR3 regions. HTBI primers were used for first-round RT-PCR of the TCR CDR3. TCRdb used MiXCR to reprocess the multiplex PCR reads, holding one entry per CDR3 protein. Among about half a million distinct CDR3 sequences listed, less than 25% were seen once. Regarding the study as a whole: Blood also showed most of the thyroid clonotypes that were expanded above 0.001. By a 13 V-J model, ophthalmopathy was set apart from stable hyperthyroidism.

This CDR3 comprises 15 residues. Trimming pared 1 base from V and 8 bases from J, leaving 17 bases between. Germline CDR1 SGHVS, CDR2 FQNEAQ. The material sequenced was blood. The rearrangement links TRBV7-8 to TRBJ1-2; D is perhaps TRBD1 (6 bases). The source of this sequence is a man younger than 35 with Graves' hyperthyroidism. The CDR3 DNA reads TGTGCCAGCAGCTTAGAGATGGGGGGGGCGAGAGGCTACACCTTC. Its protein is CASSLEMGGARGYTF. Full variable domain (rest looked up from reference TRBV7-8 and TRBJ1-2): GAGVSQSPRYKVAKRGQDVALRCDPISGHVSLFWYQQALGQGPEFLTYFQNEAQLDKSGLPSDRFFAERPEGSVSTLKIQRTQQEDSAVYLCASSLEMGGARGYTFGSGTRLTVV.